These 25 T cell receptor beta chains share one sample of origin, sequenced in a study of cytomegalovirus exposure and HLA in healthy donors. The assay was immunoSEQ multiplex PCR, and TCRdb's table has in-frame clones only and misses some. The sample holds about 170,000 clones, 86% seen once. Material for sequencing was PBMCs. Every receptor here comes from a man between 18 and 35 years old in good health and CMV-seropositive.

V is TRBV7-6 and J is TRBJ2-2; 11 nucleotides line up with TRBD2. CDR3 length: 17 residues. Germline CDR1 SGHVS, CDR2 FNYEAQ. After removal of 5 bases from V and 4 bases from J, the junction contained 9 bases not matched to a gene. Here the CDR3 reads CASSGRVLAGGTGELFF. In DNA, the CDR3 is TGTGCCAGCAGCGGGAGGGTGCTAGCGGGAGGCACCGGGGAGCTGTTTTTT.

Points on this clone: This could be a read error, since a much larger clone is one nucleotide away. The sample carries other DNA sequences with the same CDR3. The genes are TRBV7-3 and TRBJ1-1, with a tentative D call TRBD1 (5 bases). The CDR3 runs to 13 residues. V was cut by 3 bases and J by 3 bases, with 8 bases left in between. CDR1 and CDR2 from the germline V gene are SGHTA and FQGTGA. Written as DNA, the CDR3 is TGTGCCAGCAGCTTCGGAGGGGACACTGAAGCTTTCTTT. Residues: CASSFGGDTEAFF.

J is TRBJ2-7 and V is TRBV27; unclear D gene. With 5 bases removed from V and 2 bases from J, the gap between germline ends came to 7 bases. The CDR3 has 12 amino acids. From germline, CDR1 is MNHEY and CDR2 SMNVEV (reference sequence). In nucleotides, the CDR3 is TGTGCCAGCAGTCCCTCTCCCTACGAGCAGTACTTC. It translates to CASSPSPYEQYF.

This chain uses TRBV7-2 with TRBJ1-5; D ambiguous. V lost 1 base and J 5 bases, leaving 9 bases between the germline ends. The CDR3 spans 14 residues. Germline V gives CDR1 SGHTA, CDR2 FQGNSA. CDR3 nucleotide sequence: TGTGCCAGCAGCTTAGGACCAGGCGATCAGCCCCAGCATTTT. It specifies CASSLGPGDQPQHF. The entire variable domain, with the rest obtained from reference TRBV7-2 and TRBJ1-5, is as follows: GAGVSQSPSNKVTEKGKDVELRCDPISGHTALYWYRQSLGQGLEFLIYFQGNSAPDKSGLPSDRFSAERTGGSVSTLTIQRTQQEDSAVYLCASSLGPGDQPQHFGDGTRLSIL.

About this clone itself: Other DNA sequences in this specimen translate into the identical CDR3. CDR3 in DNA: TGTGCCAGCAGCTTGGCTAGCGGCAGCTCCTACGAGCAGTACTTC. Its translation: CASSLASGSSYEQYF. The rearrangement links TRBV7-2 to TRBJ2-7; TRBD2 agrees at 7 bases. Germline V lookup: CDR1 SGHTA, CDR2 FQGNSA. V shed 3 bases, J shed 0 bases, and the junction held 5 bases outside the gene matches. The CDR3 contains 15 residues.

The rearrangement uses TRBV19 and TRBJ2-7, with 7 positions matching TRBD1. V lost 3 bases, J lost 0 bases, and 5 bases stayed unmatched. Germline loops: CDR1 LNHDA, CDR2 SQIVND (reference sequence). This CDR3 comprises 15 residues. CDR3 sequence (DNA): TGTGCCAGTAGTATCACAGGGGCCAGCTCCTACGAGCAGTACTTC. Encoded protein: CASSITGASSYEQYF.

The chain carries TRBV2 and TRBJ1-5; D perhaps matches TRBD1 (5 bases). Germline V gene sequence: CDR1 SNHLY, CDR2 FYNNEI. Trimming took 7 bases from V and 2 from J, leaving 9 bases between them. The CDR3 is 13 residues long. CDR3: CASKRGGNQPQHF. The CDR3 DNA reads as TGTGCCAGCAAACGGGGGGGCAATCAGCCCCAGCATTTT.

This clone was observed a handful of times. CDR3 protein: CASSVASGLYEQYF. The CDR3, as DNA: TGTGCCAGCAGCGTTGCTAGCGGCCTCTACGAGCAGTACTTC. The V gene is TRBV9, the J gene TRBJ2-7; 7 nucleotides line up with TRBD2. This CDR3 contains 14 residues. Losses at the gene ends were 2 bases for V and 3 bases for J; bases not matched to a gene: 5. From germline, CDR1 is SGDLS and CDR2 YYNGEE.

This chain joins TRBV7-8 and TRBJ1-2; D uncertain. The V end lost 5 bases, the J end lost 4 bases, and 17 bases lay between the germline ends. Germline CDR1 is SGHVS and CDR2 is FQNEAQ. The CDR3 length is 15 residues. The CDR3 DNA reads TGTGCCAGCAGCCCTACGGTGGTTGTAACCTATGGCTACACCTTC. This encodes CASSPTVVVTYGYTF. The whole variable domain, filled in from reference TRBV7-8 and TRBJ1-2, reads GAGVSQSPRYKVAKRGQDVALRCDPISGHVSLFWYQQALGQGPEFLTYFQNEAQLDKSGLPSDRFFAERPEGSVSTLKIQRTQQEDSAVYLCASSPTVVVTYGYTFGSGTRLTVV.

This chain links TRBV5-6 with TRBJ2-3, with TRBD2 matching over 9 bases. There are 16 residues in the CDR3. V gave up 4 bases and J gave up 6 bases; unmatched junction bases: 12. Germline CDR1 and CDR2: SGHDT and YYEEEE. In DNA form, the CDR3 reads TGTGCCAGCAGCCTACTGATATTAGCGGGAGTTGATACGCAGTATTTT. Translation: CASSLLILAGVDTQYF.

The V and J genes are TRBV5-1 and TRBJ1-1; the match to TRBD1 covers 10 bases. This CDR3 is 14 amino acids long. The J segment lost 3 bases and the V segment lost 5 bases, leaving 4 bases of the junction unmatched. Germline CDR1 and CDR2: SGHRS and YFSETQ. The DNA of the CDR3 is TGCGCCAGCAGATCCGGGACAGGGGACACTGAAGCTTTCTTT. This codes for CASRSGTGDTEAFF.

This chain connects TRBV4-1 to TRBJ1-5, with a tentative D call TRBD1 (5 bases). There are 15 residues in the CDR3. V was pared by 4 bases and J by 0 bases, with 10 bases between. Germline assignment: CDR1 MGHRA and CDR2 YSYEKL. The CDR3 DNA sequence: TGCGCCAGCAGCCTAGACAGCGATAGCAATCAGCCCCAGCATTTT. The encoded protein is CASSLDSDSNQPQHF.

The J gene is TRBJ1-2, the V gene TRBV9; TRBD1 is a possible D gene (6 bases). The CDR3 extends over 15 amino acids. Germline loops: CDR1 SGDLS, CDR2 YYNGEE. Deletions cut 3 bases from V and 7 bases from J, with 19 bases between. CDR3 bases: TGTGCCAGCAGCGCCTCTGGGACAAATCCTTTTGGCTACACCTTC. Protein product: CASSASGTNPFGYTF.

The V call is TRBV11-2, the J call TRBJ1-2; possible D gene TRBD1, 6 bases. V was clipped by 4 bases and J by 5 bases, with 17 bases between them. Germline lookup yields CDR1 SGHAT and CDR2 FQNNGV. The CDR3 covers 15 residues. CDR3 sequence: CASSSGTSWVYGYTF. CDR3 in DNA: TGTGCCAGCAGCTCGGGGACAAGTTGGGTATATGGCTACACCTTC.

The chain couples TRBV4-1 to TRBJ2-1, with TRBD2 matching over 12 bases. This CDR3 comprises 16 residues. V was clipped by 4 bases and J by 7 bases; unmatched bases: 8. Germline CDR1 MGHRA, CDR2 YSYEKL. The chain's CDR3 is CASSPTSGRSRNEQFF. The CDR3 DNA is TGCGCCAGCAGCCCGACTAGCGGGAGAAGTCGGAATGAGCAGTTCTTC.

As to this clone: The sample holds other DNA sequences that translate to the same CDR3. This sequence joins TRBV7-2 and TRBJ2-3, with 12 bases fitting TRBD2. Trimming removed 1 base from V and 4 bases from J; junction bases left unmatched: 0. The CDR3 is 15 residues long. CDR1 and CDR2 from the germline V gene are SGHTA and FQGNSA. CDR3 in DNA: TGTGCCAGCAGCTTAGGACTAGCGGGGGCAGATACGCAGTATTTT. The encoded protein is CASSLGLAGADTQYF.

The genes are TRBV5-6 and TRBJ2-3; 14 nucleotides align to TRBD2. V dropped 3 bases and J dropped 3; count of bases not matched to a gene: 12. The germline V gene encodes CDR1 SGHDT and CDR2 YYEEEE. The CDR3 loop spans 19 amino acids. In DNA, the CDR3 is TGTGCCAGCAGCTCGCCCTCGACTAGCGGGGGGGCATCGACAGATACGCAGTATTTT. Amino acid sequence: CASSSPSTSGGASTDTQYF.

The chain is built from TRBV6-6 and TRBJ2-2; 7 nucleotides agree with TRBD2. CDR1 and CDR2 from the germline V gene are MNHNY and SVGAGI (reference sequence). The length of the CDR3 is 16 residues. The junction had 8 bases not matched to a gene; V was cut back by 5 bases and J by 2 bases. The CDR3 sequence is CASSTVIAGNTGELFF. The CDR3 DNA reads TGTGCCAGCAGTACCGTGATAGCGGGTAACACCGGGGAGCTGTTTTTT.

J is TRBJ2-2 and V is TRBV18; unclear D gene. V was pared by 1 base and J by 1 base, with 7 bases between. CDR1 is KGHSH, CDR2 LQKENI, per germline. The CDR3 is 15 amino acids. Here the CDR3 DNA reads TGTGCCAGCTCACCACTCAGGCTGAACACCGGGGAGCTGTTTTTT. The encoded protein is CASSPLRLNTGELFF.

This clone is a singleton in its sample. The rearrangement uses TRBV7-2 and TRBJ2-7; possibly TRBD2 for D (7 bases). V lost 0 bases to trimming and J lost 7 bases, with 13 bases between them. CDR3 length: 14 amino acids. Germline CDR1 is SGHTA and CDR2 is FQGNSA. CDR3 amino acids: CASSLAGGVEEQYF. As DNA, the CDR3 is TGTGCCAGCAGCTTAGCAGGGGGGGTGGAGGAGCAGTACTTC.

The chain recombines TRBV9 with TRBJ2-7; D may be TRBD2 (6 bases). The CDR3 consists of 16 residues. Germline V gives CDR1 SGDLS, CDR2 YYNGEE. Trimming shortened V by 6 bases and J by 2 bases, and 21 bases separated the two germline ends. The CDR3 region has the DNA TGTGCCAGCACTAACCACTCTCGGGGGTGGCCCTACGAGCAGTACTTC. Translation gives CASTNHSRGWPYEQYF. Filled out from reference TRBV9 and TRBJ2-7, the complete variable domain reads DSGVTQTPKHLITATGQRVTLRCSPRSGDLSVYWYQQSLDQGLQFLIQYYNGEERAKGNILERFSAQQFPDLHSELNLSSLELGDSALYFCASTNHSRGWPYEQYFGPGTRLTVT.

CDR3 residues: CASSEARGAGGYEQYF. The CDR3 bases are TGTGCCAGCAGTGAAGCGCGGGGAGCAGGGGGCTACGAGCAGTACTTC. The gene calls are TRBV6-1 and TRBJ2-7, with D maybe TRBD1 (7 bases). V was pared by 0 bases and J by 3 bases, with 15 bases between. Germline V gene lookup returns CDR1 MNHNS and CDR2 SASEGT. The CDR3 loop spans 16 amino acids.

This clone has only a few counts. This sequence joins TRBV7-9 and TRBJ1-2, with 8 positions matching TRBD1. Germline V gene data show CDR1 as SEHNR and CDR2 as FQNEAQ (reference sequence). The CDR3 has 16 residues. Losses at the gene ends were 5 bases for V and 3 bases for J; bases not matched to a gene: 11. The CDR3: CASSPLGQQGDYGYTF. CDR3 DNA: TGTGCCAGCAGCCCCCTAGGGCAACAGGGGGACTATGGCTACACCTTC.

The genes are TRBV7-9 and TRBJ2-3; 8 nucleotides agree with TRBD2. The V segment lost 2 bases and the J segment 4 bases; nucleotides outside the gene matches: 14. CDR1 is SEHNR and CDR2 is FQNEAQ in the germline V gene (reference sequence). The CDR3 loop spans 18 amino acids. CDR3 in DNA: TGTGCCAGCAGCTTAAAAAATAGACTAGCGATTTTCGCAGATACGCAGTATTTT. Its protein is CASSLKNRLAIFADTQYF.

The chain carries TRBV4-3 and TRBJ1-2, with D tentatively TRBD1 (5 bases). The V end lost 0 bases, the J end lost 8 bases, and 16 bases lay between the germline ends. The CDR3 totals 15 residues. CDR1 is LGHNA and CDR2 is YSLEER in the germline V gene. The CDR3 bases are TGCGCCAGCAGCCAAGATTCTAGGGGCGATTACGGCTACACCTTC. Residues: CASSQDSRGDYGYTF.